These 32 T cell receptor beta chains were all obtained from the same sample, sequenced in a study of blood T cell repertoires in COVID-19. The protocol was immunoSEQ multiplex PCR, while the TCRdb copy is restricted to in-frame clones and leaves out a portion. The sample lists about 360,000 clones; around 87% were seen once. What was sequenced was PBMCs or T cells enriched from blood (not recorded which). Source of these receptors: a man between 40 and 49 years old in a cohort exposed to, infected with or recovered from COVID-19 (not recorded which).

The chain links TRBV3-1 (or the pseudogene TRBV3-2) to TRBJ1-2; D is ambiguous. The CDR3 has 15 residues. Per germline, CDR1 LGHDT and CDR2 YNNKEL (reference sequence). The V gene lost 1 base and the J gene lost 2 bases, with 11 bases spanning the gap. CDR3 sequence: CASSQGRRENYGYTF. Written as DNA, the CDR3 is TGTGCCAGCAGCCAAGGAAGGCGGGAAAACTATGGCTACACCTTC.

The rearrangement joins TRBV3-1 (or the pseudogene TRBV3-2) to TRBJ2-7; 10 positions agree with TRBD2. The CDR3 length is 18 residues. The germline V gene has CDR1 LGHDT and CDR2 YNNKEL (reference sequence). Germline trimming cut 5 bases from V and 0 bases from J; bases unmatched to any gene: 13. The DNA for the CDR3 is TGTGCCAGCAGCTCCAGGGCCGGACTAGCGGTCCGCTCCTACGAGCAGTACTTC. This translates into CASSSRAGLAVRSYEQYF.

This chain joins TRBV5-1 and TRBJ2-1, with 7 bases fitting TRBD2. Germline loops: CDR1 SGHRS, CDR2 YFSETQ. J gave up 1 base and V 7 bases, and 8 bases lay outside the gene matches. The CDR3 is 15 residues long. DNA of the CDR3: TGCGCCAGCGCCCCGGGAGCGGGATCCTACAATGAGCAGTTCTTC. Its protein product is CASAPGAGSYNEQFF. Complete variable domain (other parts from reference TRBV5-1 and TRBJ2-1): KAGVTQTPRYLIKTRGQQVTLSCSPISGHRSVSWYQQTPGQGLQFLFEYFSETQRNKGNFPGRFSGRQFSNSRSEMNVSTLELGDSALYLCASAPGAGSYNEQFFGPGTRLTVL.

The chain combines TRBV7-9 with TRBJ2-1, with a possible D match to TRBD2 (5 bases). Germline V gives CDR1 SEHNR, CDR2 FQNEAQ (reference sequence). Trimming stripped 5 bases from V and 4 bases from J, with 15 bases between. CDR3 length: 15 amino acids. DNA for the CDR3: TGTGCCAGCAGCCTCAAGTGGGAGTTTTACAATGAGCAGTTCTTC. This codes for CASSLKWEFYNEQFF.

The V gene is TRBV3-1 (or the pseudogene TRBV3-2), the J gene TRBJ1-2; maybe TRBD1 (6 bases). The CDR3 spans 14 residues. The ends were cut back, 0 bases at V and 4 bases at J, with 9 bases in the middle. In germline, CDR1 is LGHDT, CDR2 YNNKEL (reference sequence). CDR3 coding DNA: TGTGCCAGCAGCCAAGACGGACAGATCTATGGCTACACCTTC. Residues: CASSQDGQIYGYTF.

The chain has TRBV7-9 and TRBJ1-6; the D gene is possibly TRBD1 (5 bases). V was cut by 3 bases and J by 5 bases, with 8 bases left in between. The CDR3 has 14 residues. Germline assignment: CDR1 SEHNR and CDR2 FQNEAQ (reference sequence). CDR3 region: CASSLGRDNSPLHF. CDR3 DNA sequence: TGTGCCAGCAGCTTGGGCAGGGATAATTCACCCCTCCACTTT.

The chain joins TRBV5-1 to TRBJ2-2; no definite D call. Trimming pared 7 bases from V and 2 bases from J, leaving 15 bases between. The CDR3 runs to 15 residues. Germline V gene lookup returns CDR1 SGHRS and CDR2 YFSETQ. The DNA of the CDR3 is TGCGCCAGCTCCTTAAGAGAGTCCAACACCGGGGAGCTGTTTTTT. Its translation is CASSLRESNTGELFF.

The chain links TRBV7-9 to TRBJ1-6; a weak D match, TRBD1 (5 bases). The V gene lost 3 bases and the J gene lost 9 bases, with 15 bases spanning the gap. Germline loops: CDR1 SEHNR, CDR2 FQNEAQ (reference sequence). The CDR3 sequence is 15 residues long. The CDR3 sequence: CASSLEGEGSSPLHF. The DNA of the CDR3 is TGTGCCAGCAGCTTGGAAGGGGAGGGTAGTTCACCCCTCCACTTT.

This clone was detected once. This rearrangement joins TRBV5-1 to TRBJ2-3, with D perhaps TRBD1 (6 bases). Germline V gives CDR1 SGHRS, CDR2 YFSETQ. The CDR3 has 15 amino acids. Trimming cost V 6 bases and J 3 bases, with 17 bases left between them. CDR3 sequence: CASTQQGRMTDTQYF. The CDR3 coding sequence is TGCGCCAGCACCCAACAGGGTCGAATGACAGATACGCAGTATTTT. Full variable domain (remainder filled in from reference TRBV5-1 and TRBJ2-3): KAGVTQTPRYLIKTRGQQVTLSCSPISGHRSVSWYQQTPGQGLQFLFEYFSETQRNKGNFPGRFSGRQFSNSRSEMNVSTLELGDSALYLCASTQQGRMTDTQYFGPGTRLTVL.

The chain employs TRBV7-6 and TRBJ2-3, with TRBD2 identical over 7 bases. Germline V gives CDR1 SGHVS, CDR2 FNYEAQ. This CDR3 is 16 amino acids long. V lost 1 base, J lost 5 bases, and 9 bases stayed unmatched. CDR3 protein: CASSLEEAGVIDTQYF. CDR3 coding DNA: TGTGCCAGCAGCTTAGAGGAGGCGGGAGTGATAGATACGCAGTATTTT.

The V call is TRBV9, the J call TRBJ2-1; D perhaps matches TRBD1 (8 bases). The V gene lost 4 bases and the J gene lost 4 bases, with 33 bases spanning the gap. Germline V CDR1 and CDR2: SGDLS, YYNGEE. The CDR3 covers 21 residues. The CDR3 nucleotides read TGTGCCAGCAGCAAGGGAAGGACAGGGATGGTGTGGGAGGGCTTTTACAATGAGCAGTTCTTC. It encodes CASSKGRTGMVWEGFYNEQFF.

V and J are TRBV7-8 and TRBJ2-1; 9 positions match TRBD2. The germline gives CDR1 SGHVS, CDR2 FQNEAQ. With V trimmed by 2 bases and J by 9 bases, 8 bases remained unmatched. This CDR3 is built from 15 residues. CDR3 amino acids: CASSLIAGADPEQFF. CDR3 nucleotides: TGTGCCAGCAGCTTAATAGCGGGAGCTGACCCTGAGCAGTTCTTC.

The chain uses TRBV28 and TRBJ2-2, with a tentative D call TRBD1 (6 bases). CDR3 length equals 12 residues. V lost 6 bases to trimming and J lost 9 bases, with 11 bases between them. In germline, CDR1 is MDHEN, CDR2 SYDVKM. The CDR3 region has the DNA TGTGCCAGCAGAAACCGGGACAGGGAGCTGTTTTTT. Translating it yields CASRNRDRELFF.

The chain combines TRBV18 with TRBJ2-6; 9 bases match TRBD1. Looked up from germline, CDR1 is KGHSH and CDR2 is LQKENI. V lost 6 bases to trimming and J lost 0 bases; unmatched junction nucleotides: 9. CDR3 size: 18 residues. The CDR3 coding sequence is TGTGCCAGCTCCCACCGGGGGACAGGGATCTCTGGGGCCAACGTCCTGACTTTC. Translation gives CASSHRGTGISGANVLTF. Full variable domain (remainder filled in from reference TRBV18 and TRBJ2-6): NAGVMQNPRHLVRRRGQEARLRCSPMKGHSHVYWYRQLPEEGLKFMVYLQKENIIDESGMPKERFSAEFPKEGPSILRIQQVVRGDSAAYFCASSHRGTGISGANVLTFGAGSRLTVL.

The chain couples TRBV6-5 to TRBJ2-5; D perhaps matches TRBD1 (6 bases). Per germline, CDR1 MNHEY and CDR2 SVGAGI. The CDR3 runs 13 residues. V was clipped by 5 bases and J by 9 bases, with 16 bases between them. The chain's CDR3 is CASSPDRQAAQYF. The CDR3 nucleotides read TGTGCCAGCAGTCCCGACAGGCAAGCGGCCCAGTACTTC.

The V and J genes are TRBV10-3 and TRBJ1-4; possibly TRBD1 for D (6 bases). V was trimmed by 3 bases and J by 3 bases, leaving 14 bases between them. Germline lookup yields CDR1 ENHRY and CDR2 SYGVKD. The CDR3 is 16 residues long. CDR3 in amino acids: CAISETGNISNEKLFF. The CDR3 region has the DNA TGTGCCATCAGTGAAACAGGGAACATCTCTAATGAAAAACTGTTTTTT.

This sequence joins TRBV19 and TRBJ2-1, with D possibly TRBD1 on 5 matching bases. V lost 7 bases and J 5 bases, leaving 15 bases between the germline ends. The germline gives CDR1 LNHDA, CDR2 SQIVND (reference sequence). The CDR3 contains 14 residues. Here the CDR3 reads CASKATVIDNEQFF. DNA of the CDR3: TGTGCCAGTAAGGCGACAGTCATCGACAATGAGCAGTTCTTC.

CDR3 bases: TGCGCCAGCAGCTCCGGACTAGCTATGGATGAGCAGTTCTTC. It codes for CASSSGLAMDEQFF. V gene TRBV5-1 combines with J gene TRBJ2-1; 8 bases line up with TRBD2. With 3 bases clipped from V and 8 bases from J, the junction kept 7 bases outside the gene matches. Germline CDR1 reads SGHRS; CDR2 reads YFSETQ. The CDR3 spans 14 residues.

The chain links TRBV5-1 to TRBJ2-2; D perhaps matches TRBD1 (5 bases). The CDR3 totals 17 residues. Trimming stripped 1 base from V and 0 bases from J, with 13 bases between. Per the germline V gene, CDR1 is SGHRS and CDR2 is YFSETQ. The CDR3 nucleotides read TGCGCCAGCAGCTTGCAGTATGGGGCCGCGAACACCGGGGAGCTGTTTTTT. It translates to CASSLQYGAANTGELFF.

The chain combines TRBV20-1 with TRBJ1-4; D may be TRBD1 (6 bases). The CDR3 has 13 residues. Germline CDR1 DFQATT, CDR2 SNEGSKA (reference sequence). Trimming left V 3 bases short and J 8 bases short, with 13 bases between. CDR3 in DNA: TGCAGTGCTAGTAGGGGGTTTGGGGAAAAACTGTTTTTT. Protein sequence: CSASRGFGEKLFF.

Here the CDR3 DNA reads TGTGCCAGCAGCGCCCCGACAGGGGGCTGGCAGCCCCAGCATTTT. This gives the protein CASSAPTGGWQPQHF. The chain recombines TRBV6-1 with TRBJ1-5; 10 nucleotides agree with TRBD1. CDR3 length: 15 amino acids. The V gene end was trimmed by 6 bases and the J gene end by 7 bases; junction bases not matched to a gene: 9. Looked up from germline, CDR1 is MNHNS and CDR2 is SASEGT.

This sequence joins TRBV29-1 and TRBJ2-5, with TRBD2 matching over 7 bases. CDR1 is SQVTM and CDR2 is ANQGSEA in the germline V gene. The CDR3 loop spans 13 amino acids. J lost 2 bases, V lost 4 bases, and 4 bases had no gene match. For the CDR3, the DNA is TGCAGCGTTGCTTCGGGGGGTCAAGAGACCCAGTACTTC. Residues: CSVASGGQETQYF.

CDR3 sequence reads: CATSEASGRGTQYF. The CDR3, as DNA: TGTGCCACCAGTGAGGCTAGCGGGAGAGGGACCCAGTACTTC. V usage is TRBV24-1 and J usage is TRBJ2-5, with 10 nucleotides matching TRBD2. CDR3 length: 14 amino acids. V was pared by 4 bases and J by 7 bases, with 5 bases of the junction left unmatched. Germline CDR1 and CDR2: KGHDR and SFDVKD.

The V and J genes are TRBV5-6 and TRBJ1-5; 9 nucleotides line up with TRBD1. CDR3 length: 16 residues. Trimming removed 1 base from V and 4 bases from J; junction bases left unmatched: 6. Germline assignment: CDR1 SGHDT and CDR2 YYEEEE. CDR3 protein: CASSLWTGVRNQPQHF. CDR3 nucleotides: TGTGCCAGCAGCTTGTGGACAGGGGTTCGTAATCAGCCCCAGCATTTT.

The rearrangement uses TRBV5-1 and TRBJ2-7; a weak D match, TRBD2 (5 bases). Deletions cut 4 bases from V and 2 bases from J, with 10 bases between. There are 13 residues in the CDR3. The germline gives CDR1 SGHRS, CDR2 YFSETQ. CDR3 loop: CASSTRDAYEQYF. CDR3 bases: TGCGCCAGCAGCACTAGGGATGCCTACGAGCAGTACTTC.

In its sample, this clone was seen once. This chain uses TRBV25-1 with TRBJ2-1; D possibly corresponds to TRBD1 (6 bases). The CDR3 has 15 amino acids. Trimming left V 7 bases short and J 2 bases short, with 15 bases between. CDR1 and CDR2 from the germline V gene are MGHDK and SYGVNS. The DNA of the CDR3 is TGTGCCAGCAAAACTACGGCAGGGGCCTACAATGAGCAGTTCTTC. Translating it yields CASKTTAGAYNEQFF.

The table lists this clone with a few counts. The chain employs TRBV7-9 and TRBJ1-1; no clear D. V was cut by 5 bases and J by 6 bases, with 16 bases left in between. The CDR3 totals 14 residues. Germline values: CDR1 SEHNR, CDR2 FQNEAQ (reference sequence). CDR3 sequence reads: CASSPGSYAAEAFF. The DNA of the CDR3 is TGTGCCAGCAGCCCCGGGTCCTACGCCGCTGAAGCTTTCTTT.

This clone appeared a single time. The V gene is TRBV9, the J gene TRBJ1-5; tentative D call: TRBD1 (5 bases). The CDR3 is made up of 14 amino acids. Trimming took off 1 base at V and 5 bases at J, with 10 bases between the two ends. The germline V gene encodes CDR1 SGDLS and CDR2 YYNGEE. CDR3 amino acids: CASSVSWGDQPQHF. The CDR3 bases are TGTGCCAGCAGCGTATCGTGGGGGGATCAGCCCCAGCATTTT.

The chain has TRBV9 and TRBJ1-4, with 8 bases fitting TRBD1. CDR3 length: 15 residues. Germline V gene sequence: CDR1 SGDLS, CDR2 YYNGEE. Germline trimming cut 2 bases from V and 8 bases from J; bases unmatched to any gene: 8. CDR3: CASSVGTGVVEKLFF. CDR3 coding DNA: TGTGCCAGCAGCGTGGGGACAGGCGTGGTGGAAAAACTGTTTTTT.

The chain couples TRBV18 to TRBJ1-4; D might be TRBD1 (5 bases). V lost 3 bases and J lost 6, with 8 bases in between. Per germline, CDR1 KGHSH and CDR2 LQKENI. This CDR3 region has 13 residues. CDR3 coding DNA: TGTGCCAGCTCACCGGGAGGGGATGAAAAACTGTTTTTT. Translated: CASSPGGDEKLFF.

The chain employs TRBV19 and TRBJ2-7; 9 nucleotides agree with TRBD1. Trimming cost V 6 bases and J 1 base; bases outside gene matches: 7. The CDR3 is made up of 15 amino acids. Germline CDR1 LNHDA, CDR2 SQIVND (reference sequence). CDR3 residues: CASRASGTGSYEQYF. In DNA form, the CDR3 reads TGTGCCAGTAGGGCCTCCGGGACAGGGTCCTACGAGCAGTACTTC.

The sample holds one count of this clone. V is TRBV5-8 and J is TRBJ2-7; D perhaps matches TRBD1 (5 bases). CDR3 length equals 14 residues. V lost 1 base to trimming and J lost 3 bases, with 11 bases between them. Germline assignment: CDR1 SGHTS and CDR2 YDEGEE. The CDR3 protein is CASSLFNRNYEQYF. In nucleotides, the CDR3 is TGTGCCAGCAGCTTGTTCAACAGGAACTACGAGCAGTACTTC. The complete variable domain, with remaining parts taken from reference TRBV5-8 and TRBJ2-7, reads EAGVTQSPTHLIKTRGQQATLRCSPISGHTSVYWYQQALGLGLQFLLWYDEGEERNRGNFPPRFSGRQFPNYSSELNVNALELEDSALYLCASSLFNRNYEQYFGPGTRLTVT.